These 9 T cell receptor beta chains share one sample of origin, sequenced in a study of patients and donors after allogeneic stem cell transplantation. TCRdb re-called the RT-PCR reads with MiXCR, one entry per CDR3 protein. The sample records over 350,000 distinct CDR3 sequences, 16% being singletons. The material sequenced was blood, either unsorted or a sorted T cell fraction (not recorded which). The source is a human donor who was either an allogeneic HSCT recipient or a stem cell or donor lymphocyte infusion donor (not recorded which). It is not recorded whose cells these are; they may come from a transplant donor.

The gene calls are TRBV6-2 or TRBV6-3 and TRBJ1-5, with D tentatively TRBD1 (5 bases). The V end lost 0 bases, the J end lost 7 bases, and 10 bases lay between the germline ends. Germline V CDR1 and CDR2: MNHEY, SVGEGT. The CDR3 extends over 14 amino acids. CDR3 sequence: CASSYSTGSQPQHF. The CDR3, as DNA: TGTGCCAGCAGTTACTCAACAGGATCCCAGCCCCAGCATTTT.

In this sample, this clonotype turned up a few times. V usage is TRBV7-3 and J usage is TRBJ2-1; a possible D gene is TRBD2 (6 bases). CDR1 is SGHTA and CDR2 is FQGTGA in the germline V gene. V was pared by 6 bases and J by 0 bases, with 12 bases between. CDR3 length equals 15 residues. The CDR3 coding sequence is TGTGCCAGCAGGAAGGAGGGGAGCTCCTACAATGAGCAGTTCTTC. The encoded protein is CASRKEGSSYNEQFF.

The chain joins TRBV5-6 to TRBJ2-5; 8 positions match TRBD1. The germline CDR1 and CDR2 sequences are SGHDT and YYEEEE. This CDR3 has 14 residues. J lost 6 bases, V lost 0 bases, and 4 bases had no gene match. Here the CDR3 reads CASSLGQGRKTQYF. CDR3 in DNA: TGTGCCAGCAGCTTGGGACAGGGGAGAAAGACCCAGTACTTC.

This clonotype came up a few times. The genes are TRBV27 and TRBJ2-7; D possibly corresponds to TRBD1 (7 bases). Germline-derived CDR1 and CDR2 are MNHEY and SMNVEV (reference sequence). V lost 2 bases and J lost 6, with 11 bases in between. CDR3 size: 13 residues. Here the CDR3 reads CASSLGGTAEQYF. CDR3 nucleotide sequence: TGTGCCAGCAGTTTAGGCGGGACAGCCGAGCAGTACTTC.

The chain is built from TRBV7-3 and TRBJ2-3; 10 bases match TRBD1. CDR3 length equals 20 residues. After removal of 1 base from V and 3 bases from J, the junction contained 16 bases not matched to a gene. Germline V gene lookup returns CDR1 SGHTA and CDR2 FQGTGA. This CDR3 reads CASSLIGTGVLNGRTDTQYF. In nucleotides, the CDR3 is TGTGCCAGCAGCTTAATTGGGACAGGGGTTCTTAATGGGAGGACAGATACGCAGTATTTT.

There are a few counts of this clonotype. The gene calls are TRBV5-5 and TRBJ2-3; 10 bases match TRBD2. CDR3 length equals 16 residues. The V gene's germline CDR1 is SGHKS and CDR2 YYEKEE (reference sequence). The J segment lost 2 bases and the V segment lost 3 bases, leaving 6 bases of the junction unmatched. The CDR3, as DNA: TGTGCCAGCAGCTCGGGACTAGCGATCCCCACAGATACGCAGTATTTT. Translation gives CASSSGLAIPTDTQYF.

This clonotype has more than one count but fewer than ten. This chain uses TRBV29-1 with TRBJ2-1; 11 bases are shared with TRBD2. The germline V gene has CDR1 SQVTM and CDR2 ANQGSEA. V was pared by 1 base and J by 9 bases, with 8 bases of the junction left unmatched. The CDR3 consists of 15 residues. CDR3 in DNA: TGCAGCGTTGAAGGGGGTAGCGGGAGGGTCAGTGAGCAGTTCTTC. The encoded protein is CSVEGGSGRVSEQFF.

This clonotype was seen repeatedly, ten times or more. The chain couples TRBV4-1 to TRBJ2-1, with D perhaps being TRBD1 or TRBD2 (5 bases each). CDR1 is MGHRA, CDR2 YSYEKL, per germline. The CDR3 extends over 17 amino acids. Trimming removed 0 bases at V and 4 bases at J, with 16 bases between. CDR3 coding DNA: TGCGCCAGCAGCCAAGATAATCCGGGGCAGAATTACAATGAGCAGTTCTTC. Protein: CASSQDNPGQNYNEQFF.

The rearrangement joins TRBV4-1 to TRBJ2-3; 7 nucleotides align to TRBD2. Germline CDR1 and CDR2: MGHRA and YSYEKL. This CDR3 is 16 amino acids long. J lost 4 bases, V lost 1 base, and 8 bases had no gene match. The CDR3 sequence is CASSQVSLADADTQYF. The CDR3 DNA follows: TGCGCCAGCAGCCAAGTAAGCCTAGCGGACGCAGATACGCAGTATTTT.